The rows below give T cell receptor beta chains drawn from one sample of a study of T cell changes during pregnancy in multiple sclerosis. This table comes from immunoSEQ multiplex PCR, and its TCRdb copy is limited to in-frame clones, with some not included. The sample holds about 120,000 clones, about 93% seen once. The sequencing here drew on peripheral blood, taken before pregnancy. These receptors were obtained from a female donor with multiple sclerosis, enrolled in a pregnancy study. Both conserved end residues are part of each CDR3. The order of the fields is V gene, J gene, D gene, clone size, CDR3 protein, CDR3 DNA. D genes are given only for firm matches. Clone size is not always given. Where it is, it says once, few, many or a class for expanded clones.

V gene: TRBV5-6; J gene: TRBJ2-2; D gene: TRBD2; clone size: .; CDR3 protein: CASSRTGAGGNTGELFF; CDR3 DNA: TGTGCCAGCAGTCGCACCGGAGCGGGGGGGAACACCGGGGAGCTGTTTTTT
V gene: TRBV6-5; J gene: TRBJ1-5; D gene: TRBD1; clone size: once; CDR3 protein: CASSSLRGRQEPQHF; CDR3 DNA: TGTGCCAGCAGCTCCTTGAGGGGGCGCCAAGAGCCCCAGCATTTT
V gene: TRBV19; J gene: TRBJ1-4; D gene: .; clone size: once; CDR3 protein: CASSILRRGSNEKLFF; CDR3 DNA: TGTGCCAGTAGTATCCTCCGCCGGGGGTCTAATGAAAAACTGTTTTTT
V gene: TRBV5-6; J gene: TRBJ2-3; D gene: .; clone size: .; CDR3 protein: CASSFAVHTDTQYF; CDR3 DNA: TGTGCCAGCAGCTTCGCGGTACACACAGATACGCAGTATTTT
V gene: TRBV4-1; J gene: TRBJ2-6; D gene: .; clone size: few; CDR3 protein: CASSQGHSQGPGANVLTF; CDR3 DNA: TGCGCCAGCAGCCAAGGGCACTCGCAGGGTCCTGGGGCCAACGTCCTGACTTTC
V gene: TRBV6-1; J gene: TRBJ2-3; D gene: TRBD2; clone size: .; CDR3 protein: CASSEDGGRARTDTQYF; CDR3 DNA: TGTGCCAGCAGTGAAGACGGCGGGAGGGCCCGCACAGATACGCAGTATTTT
V gene: TRBV5-1; J gene: TRBJ2-2; D gene: .; clone size: once; CDR3 protein: CASSFGETGELFF; CDR3 DNA: TGCGCCAGCAGCTTTGGGGAGACCGGGGAGCTGTTTTTT
V gene: TRBV15; J gene: TRBJ1-2; D gene: TRBD1; clone size: once; CDR3 protein: CATSRDGTGGRYTF; CDR3 DNA: TGTGCCACCAGCAGAGATGGGACAGGGGGCAGATACACCTTC
V gene: TRBV9; J gene: TRBJ1-5; D gene: .; clone size: .; CDR3 protein: CASSVGGGEDQPQHF; CDR3 DNA: TGTGCCAGCAGCGTAGGGGGAGGAGAGGATCAGCCCCAGCATTTT
V gene: TRBV6-1; J gene: TRBJ2-7; D gene: .; clone size: .; CDR3 protein: CASSHGVEQYF; CDR3 DNA: TGTGCCAGCAGCCACGGTGTCGAGCAGTACTTC
V gene: TRBV18; J gene: TRBJ2-5; D gene: TRBD1; clone size: .; CDR3 protein: CASSPWEGGVETQYF; CDR3 DNA: TGTGCCAGCTCACCATGGGAAGGGGGCGTCGAGACCCAGTACTTC
V gene: TRBV5-4; J gene: TRBJ2-7; D gene: TRBD2; clone size: .; CDR3 protein: CASSPRAGAGGSEQYF; CDR3 DNA: TGTGCCAGCAGCCCCCGAGCCGGGGCGGGAGGGAGCGAGCAGTACTTC
V gene: TRBV6-1; J gene: TRBJ2-7; D gene: .; clone size: .; CDR3 protein: CASSDSWGDYEQYF; CDR3 DNA: TGTGCCAGCAGTGACAGTTGGGGAGACTACGAGCAGTACTTC
V gene: TRBV28; J gene: TRBJ2-5; D gene: .; clone size: .; CDR3 protein: CASSSDFPGETQYF; CDR3 DNA: TGTGCCAGCAGTTCCGACTTCCCGGGGGAGACCCAGTACTTC
V gene: TRBV18; J gene: TRBJ1-1; D gene: .; clone size: .; CDR3 protein: CASSLESNTEAFF; CDR3 DNA: TGTGCCAGCTCACTTGAGAGTAACACTGAAGCTTTCTTT
V gene: TRBV7-2; J gene: TRBJ2-4; D gene: TRBD2; clone size: .; CDR3 protein: CASSLDGLAGKNIQYF; CDR3 DNA: TGTGCCAGCAGCTTAGATGGACTAGCGGGAAAAAACATTCAGTACTTC
V gene: TRBV6-5; J gene: TRBJ1-5; D gene: TRBD1; clone size: once; CDR3 protein: CASSAGTGGRQPQHF; CDR3 DNA: TGTGCCAGCAGCGCCGGGACAGGGGGAAGGCAGCCCCAGCATTTT
V gene: TRBV28; J gene: TRBJ2-3; D gene: TRBD2; clone size: .; CDR3 protein: CASSFQRLAGVTDTQYF; CDR3 DNA: TGTGCCAGCAGTTTTCAGAGACTAGCGGGAGTGACAGATACGCAGTATTTT
V gene: TRBV2; J gene: TRBJ2-7; D gene: TRBD2; clone size: .; CDR3 protein: CASSERGLAPYEQYF; CDR3 DNA: TGTGCCAGCAGTGAAAGGGGACTAGCTCCCTACGAGCAGTACTTC
V gene: TRBV7-3; J gene: TRBJ1-6; D gene: .; clone size: .; CDR3 protein: CASSPQGRGDSPLHF; CDR3 DNA: TGTGCCAGCAGCCCCCAAGGGCGGGGGGACTCACCCCTCCACTTT
V gene: TRBV5-5; J gene: TRBJ1-2; D gene: TRBD1; clone size: .; CDR3 protein: CASSLRQGGDYGYTF; CDR3 DNA: TGTGCCAGCAGCCTACGACAGGGCGGGGACTATGGCTACACCTTC
V gene: TRBV10-3; J gene: TRBJ2-3; D gene: .; clone size: .; CDR3 protein: CAISESANTDTQYF; CDR3 DNA: TGTGCCATCAGTGAGTCGGCCAATACAGATACGCAGTATTTT
V gene: TRBV10-1; J gene: TRBJ2-3; D gene: TRBD2; clone size: .; CDR3 protein: CASSESAGLAGDTQYF; CDR3 DNA: TGCGCCAGCAGTGAGTCGGCGGGACTAGCGGGAGATACGCAGTATTTT
V gene: TRBV5-1; J gene: TRBJ1-2; D gene: TRBD1; clone size: few; CDR3 protein: CASSLAGQSFGAYGYTF; CDR3 DNA: TGCGCCAGCAGCTTGGCGGGACAGAGCTTCGGCGCCTATGGCTACACCTTC
V gene: TRBV7-8; J gene: TRBJ1-5; D gene: .; clone size: .; CDR3 protein: CASSLGWAGNNQPQHF; CDR3 DNA: TGTGCCAGCAGCTTAGGGTGGGCAGGGAATAATCAGCCCCAGCATTTT
V gene: TRBV18; J gene: TRBJ2-3; D gene: .; clone size: .; CDR3 protein: CASSQGLVFADTQYF; CDR3 DNA: TGTGCCAGCTCACAGGGGCTAGTATTTGCGGATACGCAGTATTTT
V gene: TRBV11-2; J gene: TRBJ2-3; D gene: .; clone size: .; CDR3 protein: CASSLVQLVTDTQYF; CDR3 DNA: TGTGCCAGCAGCTTAGTGCAGCTAGTCACAGATACGCAGTATTTT
V gene: TRBV7-9; J gene: TRBJ1-4; D gene: .; clone size: .; CDR3 protein: CASSLGLREKLFF; CDR3 DNA: TGTGCCAGCAGCTTAGGATTGCGTGAAAAACTGTTTTTT
V gene: TRBV11-3; J gene: TRBJ2-5; D gene: TRBD1; clone size: .; CDR3 protein: CASSPVQTGAFLETQYF; CDR3 DNA: TGTGCCAGCAGCCCCGTCCAGACAGGGGCTTTTCTAGAGACCCAGTACTTC
V gene: TRBV6-5; J gene: TRBJ1-5; D gene: .; clone size: .; CDR3 protein: CASSLGHSGGQPQHF; CDR3 DNA: TGTGCCAGCAGTTTAGGACACTCCGGGGGTCAGCCCCAGCATTTT
V gene: TRBV7-9; J gene: TRBJ2-3; D gene: TRBD2; clone size: once; CDR3 protein: CASSESGRVTDTQYF; CDR3 DNA: TGTGCCAGCAGCGAGAGCGGGAGGGTAACAGATACGCAGTATTTT
V gene: TRBV7-4; J gene: TRBJ2-5; D gene: .; clone size: .; CDR3 protein: CASSTRQCTRETQYF; CDR3 DNA: TGTGCCAGCAGCACCCGACAGTGTACAAGAGAGACCCAGTACTTC
V gene: TRBV27; J gene: TRBJ2-1; D gene: TRBD1; clone size: .; CDR3 protein: CASSLPGQVGGDEQFF; CDR3 DNA: TGTGCCAGCAGTTTACCGGGACAGGTGGGGGGCGATGAGCAGTTCTTC
V gene: TRBV19; J gene: TRBJ1-1; D gene: .; clone size: .; CDR3 protein: CASSTQGGTEAFF; CDR3 DNA: TGTGCCAGTAGTACCCAGGGCGGCACTGAAGCTTTCTTT
V gene: TRBV6-1; J gene: TRBJ1-2; D gene: .; clone size: .; CDR3 protein: CASIDLAYGYTF; CDR3 DNA: TGTGCCAGCATTGACCTAGCGTATGGCTACACCTTC
V gene: TRBV14; J gene: TRBJ1-2; D gene: .; clone size: .; CDR3 protein: CASSLVSVGVGVNYGYTF; CDR3 DNA: TGTGCCAGCAGCCTTGTGTCAGTGGGTGTCGGAGTGAACTATGGCTACACCTTC
V gene: TRBV2; J gene: TRBJ2-1; D gene: .; clone size: .; CDR3 protein: CASSGTGTRGLEQFF; CDR3 DNA: TGTGCCAGCTCAGGGACCGGGACTCGAGGACTCGAGCAGTTCTTC
V gene: TRBV19; J gene: TRBJ2-1; D gene: TRBD2; clone size: .; CDR3 protein: CASSSLSPLSGRAMWEQFF; CDR3 DNA: TGTGCCAGTAGTTCCCTCAGCCCCCTTAGCGGGAGGGCCATGTGGGAGCAGTTCTTC
V gene: TRBV28; J gene: TRBJ1-4; D gene: .; clone size: .; CDR3 protein: CATFTTTNEKLFF; CDR3 DNA: TGTGCCACCTTCACTACAACTAATGAAAAACTGTTTTTT
V gene: TRBV9; J gene: TRBJ2-1; D gene: TRBD2; clone size: .; CDR3 protein: CASSFSGLASNEQFF; CDR3 DNA: TGTGCCAGCAGCTTCTCGGGACTAGCCTCCAATGAGCAGTTCTTC
V gene: TRBV9; J gene: TRBJ2-5; D gene: .; clone size: .; CDR3 protein: CASSVDEERETQYF; CDR3 DNA: TGTGCCAGCAGCGTAGACGAGGAACGAGAGACCCAGTACTTC
V gene: TRBV2; J gene: TRBJ2-1; D gene: .; clone size: .; CDR3 protein: CASSGGAAYNEQFF; CDR3 DNA: TGTGCCAGCAGTGGCGGGGCAGCCTACAATGAGCAGTTCTTC
V gene: TRBV28; J gene: TRBJ2-7; D gene: TRBD2; clone size: .; CDR3 protein: CASSKSSGANYEQYF; CDR3 DNA: TGTGCCAGCAGCAAATCTAGCGGAGCCAACTACGAGCAGTACTTC